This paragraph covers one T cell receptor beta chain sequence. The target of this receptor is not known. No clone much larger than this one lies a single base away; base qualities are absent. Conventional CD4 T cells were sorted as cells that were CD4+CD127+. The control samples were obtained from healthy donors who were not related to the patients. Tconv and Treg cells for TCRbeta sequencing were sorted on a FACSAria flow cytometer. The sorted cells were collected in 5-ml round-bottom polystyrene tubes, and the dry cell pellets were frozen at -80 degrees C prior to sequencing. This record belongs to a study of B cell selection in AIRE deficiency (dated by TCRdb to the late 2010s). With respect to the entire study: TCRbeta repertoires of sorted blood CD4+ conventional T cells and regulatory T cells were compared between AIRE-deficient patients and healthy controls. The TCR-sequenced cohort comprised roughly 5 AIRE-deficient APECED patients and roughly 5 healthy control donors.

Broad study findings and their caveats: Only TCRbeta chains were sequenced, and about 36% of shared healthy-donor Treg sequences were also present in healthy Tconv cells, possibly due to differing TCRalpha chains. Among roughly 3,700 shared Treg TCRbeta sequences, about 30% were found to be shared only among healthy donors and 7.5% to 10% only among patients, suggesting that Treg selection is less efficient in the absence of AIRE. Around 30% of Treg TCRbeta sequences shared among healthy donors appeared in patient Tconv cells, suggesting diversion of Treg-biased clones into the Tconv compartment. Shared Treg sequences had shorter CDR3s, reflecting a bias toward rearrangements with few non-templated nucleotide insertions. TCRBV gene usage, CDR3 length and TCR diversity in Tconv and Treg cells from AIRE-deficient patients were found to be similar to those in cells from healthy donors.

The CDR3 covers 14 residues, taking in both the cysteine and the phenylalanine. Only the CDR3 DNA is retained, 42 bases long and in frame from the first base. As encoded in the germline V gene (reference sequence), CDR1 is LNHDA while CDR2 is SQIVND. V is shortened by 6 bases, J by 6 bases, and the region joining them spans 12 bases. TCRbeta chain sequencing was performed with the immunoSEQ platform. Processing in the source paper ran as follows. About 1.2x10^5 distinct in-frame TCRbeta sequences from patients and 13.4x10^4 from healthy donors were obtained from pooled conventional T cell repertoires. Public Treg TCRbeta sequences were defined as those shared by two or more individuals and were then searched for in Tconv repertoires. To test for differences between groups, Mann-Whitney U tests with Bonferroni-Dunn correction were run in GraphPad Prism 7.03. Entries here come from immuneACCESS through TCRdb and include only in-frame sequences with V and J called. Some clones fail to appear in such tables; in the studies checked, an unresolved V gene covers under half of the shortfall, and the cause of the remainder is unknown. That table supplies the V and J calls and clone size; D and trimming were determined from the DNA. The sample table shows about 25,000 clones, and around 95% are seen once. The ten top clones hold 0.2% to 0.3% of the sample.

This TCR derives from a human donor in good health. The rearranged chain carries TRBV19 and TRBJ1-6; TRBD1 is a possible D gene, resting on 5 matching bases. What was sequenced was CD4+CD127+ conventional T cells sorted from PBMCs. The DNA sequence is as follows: TGTGCCAGTAGGGGACCTGGTCCTAATTCACCCCTCCACTTT. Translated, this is CASRGPGPNSPLHF.